The text below deals with one TCR beta chain. Antigen specificity is unknown. The junction departs from the called germline gene at one end, perhaps through a read error. Using a J-beta primer mix together with a sample-barcoded 5' primer, a second PCR was run for roughly 7 to 12 cycles. TCRdb redid the calling of the 5' RACE reads with MiXCR, one entry per CDR3 protein. The sample carries some 1,500,000 distinct CDR3 sequences, 35% to 45% recorded once. This entry comes from a study of blood T cells in healthy people across ages. As for the study in general: The template switching approach captured approximately one barcoded beta molecule for every two T cells.

Overall study results and limits: When one million T cells were used, diversity estimates were thought to be underestimates. Possibly, changes in expanded clonotypes were confounded because donor CMV status was unknown.

CDR3 length equals 14 residues. V gene TRBV12-3 or TRBV12-4 combines with J gene TRBJ2-7, with 7 nucleotides matching TRBD1. This TCR came from a woman aged 18 to 35 in good health. The sequenced material came from blood. The CDR3 reads CASSLRDRSYEEYF. In DNA form, the CDR3 reads TGTGCCAGCAGTTTGAGGGACAGATCCTACGAGGAGTACTTC.